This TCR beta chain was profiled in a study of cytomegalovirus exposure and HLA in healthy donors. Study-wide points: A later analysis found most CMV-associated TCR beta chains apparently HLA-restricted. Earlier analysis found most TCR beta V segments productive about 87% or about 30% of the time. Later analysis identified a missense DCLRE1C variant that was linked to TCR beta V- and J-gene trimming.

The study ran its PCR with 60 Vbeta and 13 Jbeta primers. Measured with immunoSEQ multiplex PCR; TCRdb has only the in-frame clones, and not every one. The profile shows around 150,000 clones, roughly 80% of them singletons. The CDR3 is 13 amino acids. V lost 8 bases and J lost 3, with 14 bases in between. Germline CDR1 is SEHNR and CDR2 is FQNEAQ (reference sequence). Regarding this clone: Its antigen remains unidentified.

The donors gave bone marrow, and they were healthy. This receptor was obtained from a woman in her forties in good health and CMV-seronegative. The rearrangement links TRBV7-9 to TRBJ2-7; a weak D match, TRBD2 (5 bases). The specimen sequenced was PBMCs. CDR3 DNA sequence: TGTGCCAGCCTATCAGCGGCGGACTACGAGCAGTACTTC. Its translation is CASLSAADYEQYF.